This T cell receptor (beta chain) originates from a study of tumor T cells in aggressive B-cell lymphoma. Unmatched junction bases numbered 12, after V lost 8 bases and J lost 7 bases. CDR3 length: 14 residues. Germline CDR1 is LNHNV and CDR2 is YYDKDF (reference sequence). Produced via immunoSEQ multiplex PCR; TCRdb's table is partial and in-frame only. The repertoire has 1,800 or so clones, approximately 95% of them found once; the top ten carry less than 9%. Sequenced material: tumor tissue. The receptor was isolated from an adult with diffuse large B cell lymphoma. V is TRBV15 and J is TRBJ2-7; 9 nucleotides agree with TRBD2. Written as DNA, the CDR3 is TGTGCCACCGAGTTGGCGGGAGGGTCAGGGGAGCAGTACTTC. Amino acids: CATELAGGSGEQYF.